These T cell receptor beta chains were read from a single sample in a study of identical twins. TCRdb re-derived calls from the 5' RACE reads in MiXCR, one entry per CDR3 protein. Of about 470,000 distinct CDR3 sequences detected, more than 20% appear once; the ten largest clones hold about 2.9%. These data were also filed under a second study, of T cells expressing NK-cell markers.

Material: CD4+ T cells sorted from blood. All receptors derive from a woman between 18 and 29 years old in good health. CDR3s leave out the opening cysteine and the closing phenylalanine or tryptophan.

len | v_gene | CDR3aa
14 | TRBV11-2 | ASSRRTRRIQETQY
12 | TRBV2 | ASRLEARSYEQY
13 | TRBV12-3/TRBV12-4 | ASRRGGLNTGELF
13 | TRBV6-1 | ASSPGEKYTGELF
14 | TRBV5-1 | ASSIRQGLNSYEQY
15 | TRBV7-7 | ASSPNPGLMNTGELF
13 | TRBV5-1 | ASSLVSGRSYEQY
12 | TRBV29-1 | SVGWTHQGDEQF
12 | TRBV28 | ASRGDLVVDTIY
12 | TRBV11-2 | ASSLNRQNTEAF
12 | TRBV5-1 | ASSSGDGADTQY
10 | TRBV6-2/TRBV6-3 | ASSYAPYEQY
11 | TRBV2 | ASSGETRGTQY
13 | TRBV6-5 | ASSYTTGLPYEQY
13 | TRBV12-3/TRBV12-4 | ASSLGSPNYNEQF
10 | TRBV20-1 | SARDNQETQY
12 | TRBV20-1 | SASRAGGMDTQY
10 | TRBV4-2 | ASSQATDTQY
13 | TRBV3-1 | ASSPGRSPGNEQF
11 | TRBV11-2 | ASSTGPTETQY
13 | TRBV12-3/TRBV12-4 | ASSLLAGGVETQY
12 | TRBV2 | ASTNDRVGQPQH
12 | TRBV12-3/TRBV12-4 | ASSLEVWGQPQH
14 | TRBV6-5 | ASSYPKTGGIYGYT
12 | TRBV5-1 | ASSSGAPVDEQF
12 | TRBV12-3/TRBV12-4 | ASSPSTLVYEQY
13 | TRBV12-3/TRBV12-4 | ASSLAGSTGLRQY
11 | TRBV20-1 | SAPLWGDTEAF
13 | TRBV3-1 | ASSLKGGRNTEAF
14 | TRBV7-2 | ASSSPGQGSNTEAF
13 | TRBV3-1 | ASSQWTTNTGELF
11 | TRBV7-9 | ASKVADSSGAF
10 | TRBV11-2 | ASSSAPEKQF
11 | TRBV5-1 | ASSLGSSYEQY
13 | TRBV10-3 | AIREREGNTDTQY
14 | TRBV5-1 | ASSLRTSGSQETQY
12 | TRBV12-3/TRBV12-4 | ASSYTGLHYGYT
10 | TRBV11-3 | ASSSFFGELF
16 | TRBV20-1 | STRDVLRDPHLAGELF
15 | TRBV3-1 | ASCPNLAGASTDTQY
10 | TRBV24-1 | ATKGFYYGYT
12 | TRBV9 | ASSIRMGGYEQY
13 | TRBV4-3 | ASSQEKLQNNEQF
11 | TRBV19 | ASSLRQRAEAF
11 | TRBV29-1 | SVTQGGNTEAF
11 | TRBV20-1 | SARPQTGYGYT
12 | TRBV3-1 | ASSHSEGFHGYT